The rows below give T cell receptor beta chains drawn from one sample of a study of human T cells and chemical hapten exposure. TCRdb re-analysed the RACE reads in MiXCR, keeping a single row per CDR3 protein. The top ten clones hold roughly 2% of a sample with 75,000 to 95,000 distinct CDR3 sequences, 9.5% to 11% of them seen once. The input for sequencing was whole blood, taken in connection with sensitization to the hapten diphenylcyclopropenone (DPC). These receptors were collected from a middle-aged man with alopecia areata. Some clones in this sample may be carry-over from other donors' samples. CDR3s include the opening cysteine and the closing phenylalanine or tryptophan. The order of the fields is V gene, D gene, clone size, CDR3 protein. A D gene is named only where the DNA matches it firmly. A clone size is listed for some rows: how often the clone was seen (once, few, many), or a class if it is expanded.

TRBV20-1 | TRBD1 | few | CSARDTRAGQGVLRLHF
TRBV20-1 | TRBD1 | many | CSARDTDRVVTEAFF
TRBV7-6 | . | . | CASSLATGMDNSPLHF
TRBV6-5 | . | . | CASRLRLDTEAFF
TRBV20-1 | . | few | CSAREPPTATILGAYEQYF
TRBV28 | . | many | CASSLRDQPQHF
TRBV10-3 | TRBD1 | . | CAISPDRGQETQYF
TRBV7-2 | TRBD1 | . | CASSRGGTGNTEAFF
TRBV12-3/TRBV12-4 | . | . | CASRPTGTKGNTIYF
TRBV6-2/TRBV6-3 | . | many | CASKASRETQYF
TRBV7-3 | TRBD2 | . | CASSLSTGGSSNNEQFF
TRBV20-1 | TRBD2 | once | CSARKPIAGGTDTQYF
TRBV5-1 | . | . | CASSMLNSPLHF
TRBV4-3 | TRBD1 | many | CASSHDRGYGYTF
TRBV3-1 | TRBD2 | . | CASSPWTSGSFTGELFF
TRBV7-2 | TRBD1 | few | CASRTGGGTGELFF
TRBV5-6 | . | once | CASSPEYEAYEQYF
TRBV28 | TRBD1 | . | CATLGGGPYEQYF
TRBV29-1 | . | few | CSVEDLNGPTDTQYF
TRBV29-1 | . | many | CSVGQPGGNYGYTF
TRBV3-1 | . | . | CASSQARDTEAFF
TRBV3-1 | . | many | CASSQGYWQGSTGELFF